These T cell receptor beta chains were read from a single sample in a study of OX40 agonist ivuxolimab in advanced cancers. Method: immunoSEQ multiplex PCR; TCRdb's copy keeps in-frame clones and lacks some. The data contain 25,000 to 40,000 clones, 65% to 85% of them singletons. The sequencing used CD4+ or CD8+ T cells sorted from blood, collected in a trial of the OX40 agonist ivuxolimab. All receptors come from an adult with an advanced solid tumor such as melanoma, head and neck, liver or kidney cancer. Both conserved end residues are part of each CDR3. The D gene is left open where the match is weak. Clone size, where shown, is once, few, many, or a class for clones that have expanded.

TRBV7-9	TRBJ2-7	TRBD1	.	CATMDGTGTHEQYF	TGTGCCACCATGGATGGGACAGGGACCCACGAGCAGTACTTC
TRBV30	TRBJ2-1	TRBD2	.	CAWNMGGYEQFF	TGTGCCTGGAATATGGGAGGGTATGAGCAGTTCTTC
TRBV5-6	TRBJ1-2	TRBD1	.	CASSSTGTGYGYTF	TGTGCCAGCAGCTCCACCGGGACAGGCTATGGCTACACCTTC
TRBV4-3	TRBJ2-5	TRBD2	.	CASSQEETSVETQYF	TGCGCCAGCAGCCAAGAGGAGACTAGCGTAGAGACCCAGTACTTC
TRBV30	TRBJ1-5	.	.	CAWRGGAGDQPQHF	TGTGCCTGGAGGGGGGGGGCGGGGGATCAGCCCCAGCATTTT
TRBV6-1	TRBJ2-1	TRBD1	.	CASRGTGGNEQFF	TGTGCCAGCCGAGGGACAGGGGGCAATGAGCAGTTCTTC
TRBV9	TRBJ1-1	.	few	CASSVSYRTGNTEAFF	TGTGCCAGCAGCGTATCGTACCGAACAGGGAACACTGAAGCTTTCTTT
TRBV6-1	TRBJ2-7	.	.	CASTWGNEQYF	TGTGCCAGCACGTGGGGCAACGAGCAGTACTTC
TRBV7-2	TRBJ2-1	.	.	CASSLGKVSSYNEQFF	TGTGCCAGCAGCTTAGGGAAGGTCAGCTCCTACAATGAGCAGTTCTTC
TRBV13	TRBJ2-2	TRBD1	.	CASSPSGTGFTGELFF	TGTGCCAGCAGTCCCTCCGGGACAGGGTTTACCGGGGAGCTGTTTTTT
TRBV27	TRBJ2-1	.	.	CASSSRLSLSSYNEQFF	TGTGCCAGCAGTTCCAGACTTTCTTTGAGCTCCTACAATGAGCAGTTCTTC
TRBV19	TRBJ1-2	TRBD1	.	CASSGQGRANYGYTF	TGTGCCAGTAGTGGACAGGGAAGAGCTAACTATGGCTACACCTTC
TRBV4-1	TRBJ2-7	.	.	CASSPSWGASYEQYF	TGCGCCAGCAGCCCGAGTTGGGGGGCGTCCTACGAGCAGTACTTC
TRBV13	TRBJ2-7	TRBD2	.	CASSSRTSGSHEQYF	TGTGCCAGCAGCTCCCGGACTAGCGGGAGCCACGAGCAGTACTTC
TRBV7-9	TRBJ2-7	.	.	CASSLPWTTDYEQYF	TGTGCCAGCAGCCTCCCTTGGACAACTGACTACGAGCAGTACTTC
TRBV7-3	TRBJ2-1	.	many	CASSSRAGSYNEQFF	TGTGCCAGCAGCTCTCGAGCGGGTTCCTACAATGAGCAGTTCTTC
TRBV18	TRBJ2-7	TRBD1	.	CASSPQGQGLFEQYF	TGTGCCAGCTCACCACAGGGACAGGGTTTGTTCGAGCAGTACTTC
TRBV10-3	TRBJ2-7	TRBD1	.	CAISPQGAYEQYF	TGTGCCATCAGCCCCCAGGGGGCTTACGAGCAGTACTTC
TRBV28	TRBJ2-5	.	.	CASLPYRDQETQYF	TGTGCCAGCCTTCCCTATAGGGACCAAGAGACCCAGTACTTC
TRBV19	TRBJ2-4	.	.	CASRSDRNIQYF	TGTGCCAGTCGGTCAGACCGAAACATTCAGTACTTC
TRBV9	TRBJ1-3	.	.	CASSVAGGFSGNTIYF	TGTGCCAGCAGCGTAGCTGGGGGGTTCTCTGGAAACACCATATATTTT
TRBV28	TRBJ1-1	TRBD1	.	CASSPQGYPNTEAFF	TGTGCCAGCAGCCCACAGGGGTACCCGAACACTGAAGCTTTCTTT
TRBV30	TRBJ2-1	TRBD2	.	CAWSAGGTEQFF	TGTGCCTGGAGCGCGGGAGGTACTGAGCAGTTCTTC
TRBV5-1	TRBJ2-7	TRBD1	.	CASSSLYVSATGNEQYF	TGCGCCAGCAGCTCGCTTTATGTGTCCGCGACAGGGAACGAGCAGTACTTC
TRBV27	TRBJ2-5	.	.	CASSYGSGTQYF	TGTGCCAGCAGTTACGGAAGTGGGACCCAGTACTTC
TRBV11-2	TRBJ2-2	.	.	CASSLVGGRGTGELFF	TGTGCCAGCAGCTTAGTTGGGGGCCGGGGGACCGGGGAGCTGTTTTTT
TRBV28	TRBJ1-2	.	.	CASTLWSGLGNYGYTF	TGTGCCAGCACCCTGTGGTCGGGGCTCGGCAACTATGGCTACACCTTC
TRBV5-1	TRBJ2-7	TRBD1	.	CASTSDREYEQYF	TGCGCCAGCACCTCGGACAGGGAGTACGAGCAGTACTTC
TRBV7-9	TRBJ2-7	.	.	CASSPRASGSSYEQYF	TGTGCCAGCAGTCCTAGGGCGTCAGGGAGCTCCTACGAGCAGTACTTC
TRBV7-9	TRBJ2-1	.	once	CASSLTPGGGSYNEQFF	TGTGCCAGCAGCTTAACTCCCGGTGGAGGCTCCTACAATGAGCAGTTCTTC
TRBV10-3	TRBJ2-7	.	.	CAISESGQDEQYF	TGTGCCATCAGTGAGTCGGGTCAAGACGAGCAGTACTTC
TRBV5-4	TRBJ2-3	.	.	CASSLTRLNTDTQYF	TGTGCCAGCAGCTTAACTAGATTAAACACAGATACGCAGTATTTT
TRBV10-2	TRBJ2-2	.	.	CASKLATGWTGELFF	TGCGCCAGCAAACTTGCAACAGGGTGGACCGGGGAGCTGTTTTTT
TRBV15	TRBJ2-1	.	.	CATSSSEDLPAGNEQFF	TGTGCCACCAGCAGCTCAGAGGACTTACCTGCTGGCAATGAGCAGTTCTTC
TRBV7-9	TRBJ2-1	.	.	CASSPVSSYNEQFF	TGTGCCAGCTCCCCAGTGAGCTCCTACAATGAGCAGTTCTTC
TRBV28	TRBJ1-5	.	once	CASRPNREWGNQPQHF	TGTGCCAGCAGACCCAACAGGGAGTGGGGCAATCAGCCCCAGCATTTT
TRBV5-5	TRBJ2-7	TRBD1	.	CASSARDRGAYEQYF	TGTGCCAGCAGCGCCCGTGACAGGGGAGCCTACGAGCAGTACTTC
TRBV28	TRBJ2-7	TRBD1	.	CASSRQGSYEQYF	TGTGCCAGCAGTCGACAGGGTTCCTACGAGCAGTACTTC
TRBV29-1	TRBJ2-7	.	few	CSVQWGRSSSYEQYF	TGCAGCGTCCAATGGGGGCGATCGAGCTCCTACGAGCAGTACTTC
TRBV4-1	TRBJ1-1	TRBD1	.	CASSPTGRTEAFF	TGCGCCAGCAGCCCGACAGGGAGGACTGAAGCTTTCTTT
TRBV7-9	TRBJ1-1	.	few	CASSATTEAFF	TGTGCCAGCAGCGCCACCACTGAAGCTTTCTTT
TRBV15	TRBJ2-7	TRBD1	.	CATSRRQGPYEQYF	TGTGCCACCAGCAGGAGACAGGGCCCCTACGAGCAGTACTTC
TRBV2	TRBJ1-6	TRBD1	.	CASSDRGPYNSPLHF	TGTGCCAGCAGTGACAGGGGGCCCTATAATTCACCCCTCCACTTT
TRBV18	TRBJ2-7	.	.	CASSPPYSQQGYHSYEQYF	TGTGCCAGCTCACCACCGTATTCCCAACAAGGGTACCACTCCTACGAGCAGTACTTC
TRBV28	TRBJ1-1	.	.	CASSLRGSPEAFF	TGTGCCAGCAGTTTGAGGGGCTCGCCTGAAGCTTTCTTT
TRBV6-4	TRBJ1-2	.	medium-sized	CASSDSTPPALGGYTF	TGTGCCAGCAGTGACTCTACCCCCCCGGCCCTGGGAGGCTACACCTTC
TRBV28	TRBJ2-7	.	once	CASSLVGVYEQYF	TGTGCCAGCAGTTTGGTGGGGGTCTACGAGCAGTACTTC
TRBV11-2	TRBJ2-7	.	.	CASSSTLPPSSYEQYF	TGTGCCAGCAGCTCCACCCTCCCACCAAGCTCCTACGAGCAGTACTTC
TRBV6-5	TRBJ2-5	TRBD1	.	CASSTDRGGETQYF	TGTGCCAGCAGCACTGACAGGGGGGGTGAGACCCAGTACTTC
TRBV30	TRBJ1-1	TRBD1	.	CAWSAGGGQDTEAFF	TGTGCCTGGAGCGCCGGGGGGGGACAGGACACTGAAGCTTTCTTT
TRBV27	TRBJ2-5	TRBD2	.	CASSMLAGDSEGETQYF	TGTGCCAGCAGTATGCTAGCGGGGGACTCCGAGGGAGAGACCCAGTACTTC
TRBV19	TRBJ2-5	.	.	CATRSGETQYF	TGTGCCACCAGGTCGGGAGAGACCCAGTACTTC
TRBV30	TRBJ1-4	.	.	CAWSVGTELNEKLFF	TGTGCCTGGAGTGTAGGGACGGAACTTAATGAAAAACTGTTTTTT
TRBV7-6	TRBJ1-1	TRBD1	.	CASSVRDRGGKMNTEAFF	TGTGCCAGCAGCGTCCGGGACAGGGGGGGGAAGATGAACACTGAAGCTTTCTTT
TRBV4-3	TRBJ2-6	.	.	CASSQGVENSGANVLTF	TGCGCCAGCAGCCAAGGGGTAGAGAACTCTGGGGCCAACGTCCTGACTTTC